One sample yielded the 27 T cell receptor beta chains listed below, sequenced in a study of Graves' ophthalmopathy and Graves' hyperthyroidism. Amplification targeted the TCR beta CDR3 regions, with RNA transcripts as the source material. RT-PCR was first run with HTBI primers, then multiplex PCR in a second round. TCRdb redid the calling of the multiplex PCR reads with MiXCR, one entry per CDR3 protein. The sample shows about 500,000 distinct CDR3 sequences, under 45% of them seen only once. Sequencing input: peripheral blood or thyroid tissue (not recorded which). The receptors were gathered from an adult man with Graves' hyperthyroidism.

With regard to this clonotype: It is unclear where the CDR3 begins or ends on the DNA, so no DNA is shown, and the CDR3 is as TCRdb lists it. The chain is built from TRBV7-2 and TRBJ2-2; TRBD1, the D gene given by the table, was not confirmed from the DNA. Including both end residues, the CDR3 is 18 amino acids long. Germline V gives CDR1 SGHTA, CDR2 FQGNSA. The chain's CDR3 is CASSSRRTGIGSPGSCFF.

This clonotype has a count of ten or more. The rearrangement links TRBV20-1 to TRBJ1-4; D may be TRBD1 (6 bases). The CDR3 is made up of 13 amino acids. CDR1 and CDR2 (germline): DFQATT, SNEGSKA (reference sequence). V lost 3 bases to trimming and J lost 5 bases, with 10 bases between them. Here the CDR3 DNA reads TGCAGTGCTAGGTTAACAGGGAATGAAAAACTGTTTTTT. Protein sequence: CSARLTGNEKLFF.

The CDR3 bases are TGTACCAGTGATTCCGGACAGGAATCGGCCTACGAGCAGTACTTC. It encodes CTSDSGQESAYEQYF. The chain joins TRBV7-2 to TRBJ2-7, with TRBD1 matching 7 bases. This CDR3 is 15 amino acids long. Germline V gene sequence: CDR1 SGHTA, CDR2 FQGNSA. Trimming removed 9 bases from V and 2 bases from J; junction bases left unmatched: 13. The entire variable domain, with the rest obtained from reference TRBV7-2 and TRBJ2-7, is as follows: GAGVSQSPSNKVTEKGKDVELRCDPISGHTALYWYRQSLGQGLEFLIYFQGNSAPDKSGLPSDRFSAERTGGSVSTLTIQRTQQEDSAVYLCTSDSGQESAYEQYFGPGTRLTVT.

The genes are TRBV7-2 and TRBJ2-2; maybe TRBD2 (5 bases). The CDR3 runs to 16 residues. From germline, CDR1 is SGHTA and CDR2 FQGNSA. The V gene lost 2 bases and the J gene lost 0 bases, with 10 bases spanning the gap. The CDR3 bases are TGTGCCAGCAGCTTATACGGGGATTCGAACACCGGGGAGCTGTTTTTT. This sequence encodes CASSLYGDSNTGELFF.

As concerns this clonotype: A read error is possible here, since a much larger clone lies one base away. CDR3 sequence (DNA): TGTGCCAGCAGCGCTGGGGCCACGGTTGAAGCTTTCTTT. Its protein is CASSAGATVEAFF. The rearrangement links TRBV11-3 to TRBJ1-1, with D perhaps TRBD1 (5 bases). The V gene lost 5 bases and the J gene lost 7 bases, with 14 bases spanning the gap. The CDR3 consists of 13 residues. Germline V gene data show CDR1 as SGHNT and CDR2 as YENEEA.

This chain connects TRBV7-9 to TRBJ2-3, with TRBD2 matching over 14 bases. The CDR3 totals 17 residues. Germline V gene sequence: CDR1 SEHNR, CDR2 FQNEAQ (reference sequence). The V gene end was trimmed by 3 bases and the J gene end by 1 base; junction bases not matched to a gene: 3. DNA of the CDR3: TGTGCCAGCAGCTTCTTGACTAGCGGGAGGGGCACAGATACGCAGTATTTT. This sequence encodes CASSFLTSGRGTDTQYF.

This clonotype was detected many times. The V gene is TRBV7-9, the J gene TRBJ2-7; possible D gene TRBD1, 6 bases. CDR3 size: 14 residues. Germline-derived CDR1 and CDR2 are SEHNR and FQNEAQ (reference sequence). The ends were cut back, 0 bases at V and 2 bases at J, with 8 bases in the middle. In nucleotides, the CDR3 is TGTGCCAGCAGCTTAGCGGGACACACCTACGAGCAGTACTTC. Protein: CASSLAGHTYEQYF. Full variable domain (rest looked up from reference TRBV7-9 and TRBJ2-7): DTGVSQNPRHKITKRGQNVTFRCDPISEHNRLYWYRQTLGQGPEFLTYFQNEAQLEKSRLLSDRFSAERPKGSFSTLEIQRTEQGDSAMYLCASSLAGHTYEQYFGPGTRLTVT.

V usage is TRBV20-1 and J usage is TRBJ2-2; D is possibly TRBD1 (6 bases). Trimming took off 2 bases at V and 1 base at J, with 11 bases between the two ends. The CDR3 loop spans 15 amino acids. Germline CDR1 reads DFQATT; CDR2 reads SNEGSKA (reference sequence). The CDR3 here is CSARPGQLNTGELFF. CDR3 in DNA: TGCAGTGCTAGACCGGGACAATTGAACACCGGGGAGCTGTTTTTT.

This clonotype was found a few times. The V and J genes are TRBV2 and TRBJ1-5, with a weak D call TRBD1 (6 bases). CDR1 is SNHLY, CDR2 FYNNEI, per germline. This CDR3 is 13 amino acids long. V shed 7 bases and J shed 9 bases, with 16 bases lying between them. For the CDR3, the DNA is TGTGCCAGCATTACCGGGGGGCAGGGGCCCCAGCATTTT. It codes for CASITGGQGPQHF.

This clonotype was recorded a few times. The chain links TRBV12-3 or TRBV12-4 to TRBJ2-5; TRBD2 matches at 9 bases. The CDR3 is 15 residues long. Germline trimming cut 3 bases from V and 4 bases from J; bases unmatched to any gene: 6. CDR3 bases: TGTGCCAGCAGTTTCGGGCGGGGGGGCCGAGAGACCCAGTACTTC. This sequence encodes CASSFGRGGRETQYF.

The chain has TRBV12-3 or TRBV12-4 and TRBJ1-1; D gene unclear. Trimming removed 5 bases from V and 8 bases from J, with 12 bases in between. This CDR3 region has 12 residues. The CDR3 bases are TGTGCCAGCAGTCCTGTGGACGGAGAAGCTTTCTTT. The encoded protein is CASSPVDGEAFF.

In its sample, this clonotype was seen once. The rearrangement uses TRBV10-3 and TRBJ2-5; D is possibly TRBD2 (5 bases). The J call may be faulty, since TRBJ2-1 better matches the DNA end. Germline-derived CDR1 and CDR2 are ENHRY and SYGVKD. This CDR3 is 15 amino acids long. For the CDR3, the DNA is TGTGCCATCAGGAGCGGAGAAGCTTCCTACAATGAGCAGTTCTTC. Its protein product is CAIRSGEASYNEQFF.

The rearrangement links TRBV7-9 to TRBJ2-5; D is undetermined. Per germline, CDR1 SEHNR and CDR2 FQNEAQ (reference sequence). There are 15 residues in the CDR3. The V and J ends lost 1 base and 2 bases respectively, with 11 bases between them. This CDR3 reads CASSLVPGYQETQYF. CDR3 nucleotide sequence: TGTGCCAGCAGCTTAGTCCCGGGCTATCAAGAGACCCAGTACTTC.

This clonotype has at least ten counts. V usage is TRBV4-2 and J usage is TRBJ2-2; a possible D gene is TRBD1 (6 bases). From germline, CDR1 is LGHNA and CDR2 YNFKEQ. The CDR3 is 17 amino acids. The ends were cut back, 1 base at V and 0 bases at J, with 12 bases in the middle. The CDR3 is CASSQVTGNANTGELFF. The DNA for the CDR3 is TGTGCCAGCAGCCAAGTCACAGGGAACGCGAACACCGGGGAGCTGTTTTTT.

The table lists this clonotype with many counts. The CDR3, as DNA: TGTGCCAGCAGTCCCCGGGGCCTAGAAGCTTTCTTT. Translated, it gives CASSPRGLEAFF. This chain joins TRBV2 and TRBJ1-1; D possibly corresponds to TRBD1 (5 bases). This CDR3 is 12 amino acids long. V lost 5 bases and J lost 8, with 12 bases in between. Germline V lookup: CDR1 SNHLY, CDR2 FYNNEI.

This clonotype occurred once. This chain links TRBV7-9 with TRBJ2-7; D is unclear. Trimming left V 6 bases short and J 7 bases short, with 13 bases between. This CDR3 is 12 amino acids long. Germline-derived CDR1 and CDR2 are SEHNR and FQNEAQ (reference sequence). CDR3 coding DNA: TGTGCCAGCAGGACGAACACCGGGGAGCAGTACTTC. Encoded protein: CASRTNTGEQYF.

The rearrangement joins TRBV4-1 to TRBJ1-1; a possible D gene is TRBD1 (5 bases). Trimming took 3 bases from V and 2 from J, leaving 16 bases between them. The CDR3 extends over 16 amino acids. From germline, CDR1 is MGHRA and CDR2 YSYEKL. CDR3 sequence (DNA): TGCGCCAGCAGCCAGGAAGGGGTGGGGCGCAACACTGAAGCTTTCTTT. Residues: CASSQEGVGRNTEAFF.

A note on this clonotype: The CDR3 ends on some other residue instead of the conserved phenylalanine or tryptophan, so this is likely a read error. Because the CDR3's place on the DNA is in doubt, the DNA is left out and the CDR3 is given as listed by TCRdb. The chain couples TRBV9 to TRBJ1-1. Looked up from germline, CDR1 is SGDLS and CDR2 is YYNGEE. The CDR3 totals 9 residues, both ends included. The CDR3 region is CASSVAVWA.

J is TRBJ2-5 and V is TRBV18; 9 positions agree with TRBD1. There are 15 residues in the CDR3. The trim removed 5 bases at V and 9 bases at J, leaving 13 bases unmatched. Germline V gene lookup returns CDR1 KGHSH and CDR2 LQKENI. CDR3 in amino acids: CASSRGQGPTEAQYF. The CDR3 bases are TGTGCCAGCTCAAGAGGACAGGGGCCCACTGAGGCCCAGTACTTC.

Remarks on this clonotype: A much larger clone differs from this one at a single base, so this may be a read error. The chain has TRBV3-1 and TRBJ1-1; 8 nucleotides line up with TRBD1. Germline-derived CDR1 and CDR2 are LGHDT and YNNKEL (reference sequence). This CDR3 contains 16 residues. CDR3 in DNA: TGTGCCAGCAGCATACGACAGGGGCCGCCATACACTGAAGCTTCCTTT. Protein sequence: CASSIRQGPPYTEASF.

V usage is TRBV29-1 and J usage is TRBJ2-6; D gene ambiguous. V was cut by 0 bases and J by 4 bases, with 7 bases left in between. The CDR3 sequence is 14 residues long. The V gene's germline CDR1 is SQVTM and CDR2 ANQGSEA. The CDR3 sequence is CSVEEVTGANVLTF. The CDR3 DNA reads as TGCAGCGTTGAAGAGGTGACAGGGGCCAACGTCCTGACTTTC.

This clonotype was observed at least ten times. This sequence joins TRBV4-2 and TRBJ1-2; D is unresolved. CDR1 is LGHNA, CDR2 YNFKEQ, per germline. V gave up 0 bases and J gave up 3 bases, with 11 bases separating them. The CDR3 sequence is 15 residues long. CDR3 DNA sequence: TGTGCCAGCAGCCAAGATCCGGACGGATACTATGGCTACACCTTC. Translated: CASSQDPDGYYGYTF.

This rearrangement joins TRBV27 to TRBJ1-1; TRBD1 might be the D (5 bases). The CDR3 runs to 13 residues. From germline, CDR1 is MNHEY and CDR2 SMNVEV (reference sequence). V lost 3 bases to trimming and J lost 7 bases, with 12 bases between them. CDR3 coding DNA: TGTGCCAGCAGTTTTGGGACCCTAAGTGAAGCTTTCTTT. This translates into CASSFGTLSEAFF.

The chain combines TRBV12-3 or TRBV12-4 with TRBJ1-5, with D hard to call. The CDR3 covers 12 residues. The V end was cut by 5 bases, the J end by 5 bases, with 7 bases between. CDR3 sequence: CASSRAYQPQHF. The DNA of the CDR3 is TGTGCCAGCAGTCGCGCCTATCAGCCCCAGCATTTT.

This chain uses TRBV24-1 with TRBJ2-1, with 9 bases aligning to TRBD1. The V gene's germline CDR1 is KGHDR and CDR2 SFDVKD. Trimming cost V 0 bases and J 8 bases; bases outside gene matches: 4. The CDR3 has 15 amino acids. The CDR3 coding sequence is TGTGCCACCAGTGATTTGCGGGGACAGGGTGATGAGCAGTTCTTC. Protein: CATSDLRGQGDEQFF.

The chain employs TRBV28 and TRBJ1-2; tentatively, D is TRBD1 (5 bases). The V end was cut by 2 bases, the J end by 8 bases, with 12 bases between. This CDR3 is 13 amino acids long. CDR1 and CDR2 from the germline V gene are MDHEN and SYDVKM. The CDR3 reads CASSLGRAGGYTF. CDR3 nucleotides: TGTGCCAGCAGTTTAGGCAGGGCTGGCGGCTACACCTTC.

The chain joins TRBV24-1 to TRBJ2-7; 10 nucleotides match TRBD2. In germline, CDR1 is KGHDR, CDR2 SFDVKD. The CDR3 sequence is 17 residues long. V lost 0 bases and J lost 2; bases outside the gene matches: 6. CDR3 nucleotide sequence: TGTGCCACCAGTGATTTGCCTGCTAGCGGGAGTCCCTACGAGCAGTACTTC. It encodes CATSDLPASGSPYEQYF.